These 12 T cell receptor beta chains share one sample of origin, sequenced in a study of OX40 agonist ivuxolimab in advanced cancers. TCRdb's copy holds only in-frame clones and misses some; the assay was immunoSEQ multiplex PCR. The data contain 35,000 to 45,000 clones, about four fifths of them singletons. The sequencing used CD4+ or CD8+ T cells sorted from blood, collected in a trial of the OX40 agonist ivuxolimab. The receptor source for this set is an adult with an advanced solid tumor such as melanoma, head and neck, liver or kidney cancer.

This chain joins TRBV28 and TRBJ1-2; perhaps TRBD1 as D (6 bases). The CDR3 totals 12 residues. Germline V gives CDR1 MDHEN, CDR2 SYDVKM. V dropped 5 bases and J dropped 5 bases, with 9 bases sitting between them. Here the CDR3 reads CASSLGQYGYTF. The DNA of the CDR3 is TGTGCCAGCAGTCTCGGACAGTATGGCTACACCTTC.

V usage is TRBV29-1 and J usage is TRBJ2-7, with TRBD1 matching over 10 bases. J gave up 3 bases and V 3 bases, and 5 bases lay outside the gene matches. The germline V gene has CDR1 SQVTM and CDR2 ANQGSEA. The CDR3 totals 14 residues. The CDR3 loop is CSVDSGQGNYEQYF. Written as DNA, the CDR3 is TGCAGCGTTGATTCGGGACAGGGGAACTACGAGCAGTACTTC.

The rearrangement joins TRBV7-9 to TRBJ2-3, with D maybe TRBD2 (5 bases). CDR3 length: 15 residues. V dropped 0 bases and J dropped 0 bases, with 7 bases sitting between them. Germline V gene data show CDR1 as SEHNR and CDR2 as FQNEAQ (reference sequence). In DNA form, the CDR3 reads TGTGCCAGCAGCTTAGCGACGGGAAGCACAGATACGCAGTATTTT. Translating it yields CASSLATGSTDTQYF.

The rearrangement uses TRBV15 and TRBJ2-3; a weak D match, TRBD2 (6 bases). Germline CDR1 LNHNV, CDR2 YYDKDF (reference sequence). V was pared by 1 base and J by 1 base, with 9 bases between. The CDR3 loop spans 15 amino acids. CDR3 in amino acids: CATSRGRGRTDTQYF. Here the CDR3 DNA reads TGTGCCACCAGCAGAGGGAGGGGCCGCACAGATACGCAGTATTTT.

The rearrangement joins TRBV7-9 to TRBJ2-2, with 7 positions matching TRBD1. After removal of 5 bases from V and 4 bases from J, the junction contained 7 bases not matched to a gene. Germline-derived CDR1 and CDR2 are SEHNR and FQNEAQ (reference sequence). The CDR3 spans 15 residues. The DNA of the CDR3 is TGTGCCAGCAGCCGGGACAGCGTTCTCACCGGGGAGCTGTTTTTT. Its protein is CASSRDSVLTGELFF.

This clone was found a few times. V is TRBV28 and J is TRBJ2-1; the D gene is possibly TRBD2 (5 bases). This CDR3 is 14 amino acids long. V was trimmed by 7 bases and J by 5 bases, leaving 15 bases between them. CDR1 and CDR2 (germline): MDHEN, SYDVKM. Here the CDR3 DNA reads TGTGCCAGCAAACGCGGGTCGGTCAACAATGAGCAGTTCTTC. Translating gives CASKRGSVNNEQFF.

In its sample, this clone was seen a few times. V and J are TRBV7-3 and TRBJ2-7; possible D gene TRBD1, 6 bases. CDR1 SGHTA and CDR2 FQGTGA come from the germline V gene. V was trimmed by 3 bases and J by 4 bases, leaving 10 bases between them. The CDR3 loop spans 13 amino acids. For the CDR3, the DNA is TGTGCCAGCAGCTTCGGCAGGGGATACGAGCAGTACTTC. Translating it yields CASSFGRGYEQYF.

The chain is built from TRBV7-3 and TRBJ2-1; TRBD2 matches at 11 bases. V lost 4 bases to trimming and J lost 2 bases; unmatched junction nucleotides: 4. The CDR3 loop spans 16 amino acids. The germline V gene has CDR1 SGHTA and CDR2 FQGTGA. CDR3 nucleotide sequence: TGTGCCAGCAGCTCCGCGGGACTAGCGGCCTACAATGAGCAGTTCTTC. As protein: CASSSAGLAAYNEQFF.

The chain links TRBV5-8 to TRBJ2-1; 7 positions match TRBD2. V dropped 6 bases and J dropped 8; count of bases not matched to a gene: 11. Looked up from germline, CDR1 is SGHTS and CDR2 is YDEGEE. The CDR3 runs to 14 residues. The DNA for the CDR3 is TGTGCCAGCACGTTCGGGGGGTGGTCGGATGAGCAGTTCTTC. Translation: CASTFGGWSDEQFF.

This rearrangement joins TRBV11-1 to TRBJ2-1; 9 positions match TRBD2. Trimming took 1 base from V and 3 from J; bases not matched to a gene: 7. Germline CDR1 reads SGHAT; CDR2 reads FQDESV (reference sequence). CDR3 length equals 17 residues. CDR3 DNA sequence: TGTGCCAGCAGCTTAGACGGACTAGCGAACGTCTACAATGAGCAGTTCTTC. Amino acids: CASSLDGLANVYNEQFF.

The V and J genes are TRBV7-9 and TRBJ2-3, with D possibly TRBD1 on 5 matching bases. The germline CDR1 and CDR2 sequences are SEHNR and FQNEAQ (reference sequence). The CDR3 totals 15 residues. The V end was cut by 4 bases, the J end by 1 base, with 12 bases between. In DNA, the CDR3 is TGTGCCAGCAGCTCCCCGTTAGGGGGCACAGATACGCAGTATTTT. As protein: CASSSPLGGTDTQYF.

The V and J genes are TRBV15 and TRBJ2-1; tentatively, D is TRBD1 or TRBD2 (5 bases each). V was shortened by 5 bases and J by 3 bases, with 17 bases between the two germline ends. Germline assignment: CDR1 LNHNV and CDR2 YYDKDF (reference sequence). This CDR3 has 16 residues. CDR3 bases: TGTGCCACCAGCTTATCCGGGACCTTCCTCTACAATGAGCAGTTCTTC. It yields the protein CATSLSGTFLYNEQFF.